Sequencing of this T cell receptor beta chain was carried out in a study of T cells in Graves' hyperthyroidism and ophthalmopathy. Study overall: The initial diagnosis was the point when peripheral blood was collected, ahead of any treatment.

TCR beta CDR3 region amplification was performed from RNA transcripts. A set of HTBI primers served as the primers for a first-round RT-PCR of the TCR CDR3. Using its own MiXCR run on the multiplex PCR reads, TCRdb lists one record per CDR3 protein. The table includes about 600,000 distinct CDR3 sequences, 11% to 15% detected once. In this sample, this clonotype turned up many times. This receptor was obtained from a woman in her late teens or twenties with Graves' ophthalmopathy. The sample consisted of blood.

The CDR3 is CASRAAVNTEAFF. The CDR3 DNA follows: TGTGCCAGCAGGGCGGCAGTGAACACTGAAGCTTTCTTT. The rearrangement uses TRBV28 and TRBJ1-1; D call uncertain. The V and J ends lost 6 bases and 0 bases respectively, with 8 bases between them. CDR1 MDHEN and CDR2 SYDVKM come from the germline V gene. The CDR3 is made up of 13 amino acids.